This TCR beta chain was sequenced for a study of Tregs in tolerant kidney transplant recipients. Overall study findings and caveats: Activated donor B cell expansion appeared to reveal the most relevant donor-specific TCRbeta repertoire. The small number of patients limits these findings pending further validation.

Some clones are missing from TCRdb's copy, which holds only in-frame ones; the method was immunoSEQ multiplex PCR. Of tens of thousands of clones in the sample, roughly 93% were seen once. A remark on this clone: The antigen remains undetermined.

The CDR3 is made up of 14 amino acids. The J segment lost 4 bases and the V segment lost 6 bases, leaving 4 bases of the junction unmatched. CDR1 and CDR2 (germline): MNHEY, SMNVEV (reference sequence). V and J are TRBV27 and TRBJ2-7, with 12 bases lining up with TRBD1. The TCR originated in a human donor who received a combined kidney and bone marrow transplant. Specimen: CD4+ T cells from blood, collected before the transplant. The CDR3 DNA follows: TGTGCCAGCAGCCGGGACAGGGGGCAGTACGAGCAGTACTTC. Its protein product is CASSRDRGQYEQYF.